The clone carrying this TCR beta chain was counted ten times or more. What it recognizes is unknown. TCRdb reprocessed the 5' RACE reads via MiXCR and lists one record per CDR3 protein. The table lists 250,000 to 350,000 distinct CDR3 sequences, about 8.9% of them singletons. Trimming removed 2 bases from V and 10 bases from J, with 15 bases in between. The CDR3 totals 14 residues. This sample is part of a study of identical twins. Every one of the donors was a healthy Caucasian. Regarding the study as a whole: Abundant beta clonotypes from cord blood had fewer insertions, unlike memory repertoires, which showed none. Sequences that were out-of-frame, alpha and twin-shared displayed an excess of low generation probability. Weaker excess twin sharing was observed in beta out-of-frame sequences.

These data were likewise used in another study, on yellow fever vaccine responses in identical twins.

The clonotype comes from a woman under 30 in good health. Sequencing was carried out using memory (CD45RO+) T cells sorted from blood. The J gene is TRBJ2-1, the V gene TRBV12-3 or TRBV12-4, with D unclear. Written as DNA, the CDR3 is TGTGCCAGCAGTTTATTACCCCCGGGCAGAGAGCAGTTCTTC. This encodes CASSLLPPGREQFF.